The T cell receptor beta chain under discussion was sequenced for a study of radiation and T cells in renal cell carcinoma. About the study: Nephrectomy followed 15 Gy stereotactic body radiation by 4 weeks. Study-wide points: From baseline, blood top tumor clonotypes peaked at 2 weeks post-radiation. No pretreatment tumor biopsies were available for baseline clonotypes.

Clones were sequenced by immunoSEQ multiplex PCR, and TCRdb holds only the in-frame ones, with some missing. The sample contains roughly 78,000 clones, about four fifths of which appear only once. The germline V and J ends were trimmed by 6 bases and 1 base, with 21 bases remaining between them. The CDR3 consists of 18 residues. Looked up from germline, CDR1 is LNHDA and CDR2 is SQIVND (reference sequence). Turning to this clone: Antigen unknown.

Time point indicated: blood 2 weeks post-SBRT. Treatment indicated: 15 Gy SBRT to primary tumor, nephrectomy 4 weeks later. The tumor was a clear cell renal cell carcinoma. This chain uses TRBV19 with TRBJ1-4, with D perhaps matching TRBD1 (6 bases). The sequencing used blood, collected from a patient whose treatment included radiotherapy and nephrectomy. The sequence derives from a man between 60 and 70 years old with renal cell carcinoma. The CDR3 is CASRRGWQTSITNEKLFF. For the CDR3, the DNA is TGTGCCAGTAGAAGGGGGTGGCAGACCAGTATAACTAATGAAAAACTGTTTTTT.